The 32 T cell receptor beta chains below were found in one sample sequenced in a study of blood T cell repertoires in COVID-19. Data came from immunoSEQ multiplex PCR; TCRdb stores just in-frame clones and leaves some out. The sample holds some 150,000 clones, over 75% seen once. The sequencing input was peripheral blood. These receptors were obtained from a man in his sixties with active or convalescent COVID-19.

The rearrangement uses TRBV28 and TRBJ1-1, with a weak D call TRBD1 (5 bases). The germline gives CDR1 MDHEN, CDR2 SYDVKM. The CDR3 totals 15 residues. Trimming left V 3 bases short and J 7 bases short, with 18 bases between. In nucleotides, the CDR3 is TGTGCCAGCAGTTTGGGGGGTTGGGGGAAAGTTGAAGCTTTCTTT. Protein: CASSLGGWGKVEAFF.

This clone has only one observation. The chain links TRBV19 to TRBJ1-5; TRBD1 matches 7 bases. Germline V gives CDR1 LNHDA, CDR2 SQIVND (reference sequence). J gave up 5 bases and V 6 bases, and 10 bases lay outside the gene matches. The CDR3 is 15 residues long. The CDR3 nucleotides are TGTGCCAGTAGCGGAGGGGGCAGGAGCGATCAGCCCCAGCATTTT. It is translated as CASSGGGRSDQPQHF.

The V call is TRBV28, the J call TRBJ2-7; TRBD2 might be the D (5 bases). Germline V gene sequence: CDR1 MDHEN, CDR2 SYDVKM. Trimming left V 7 bases short and J 7 bases short, with 23 bases between. CDR3 length: 15 residues. CDR3 protein: CASTLSGSPKEEQYF. The CDR3, as DNA: TGTGCCAGCACTCTTTCGGGGAGCCCGAAAGAGGAGCAGTACTTC.

This clone was seen only a few times. V usage is TRBV7-6 and J usage is TRBJ2-3, with 9 bases lining up with TRBD2. Germline V gene data show CDR1 as SGHVS and CDR2 as FNYEAQ. V lost 0 bases, J lost 4 bases, and 8 bases stayed unmatched. The CDR3 contains 17 residues. The CDR3 loop reads CASSLAPAGGWADTQYF. For the CDR3, the DNA is TGTGCCAGCAGCTTAGCGCCAGCGGGAGGATGGGCAGATACGCAGTATTTT. Drawing the rest from reference TRBV7-6 and TRBJ2-3, the complete variable domain is GAGVSQSPRYKVTKRGQDVALRCDPISGHVSLYWYRQALGQGPEFLTYFNYEAQQDKSGLPNDRFSAERPEGSISTLTIQRTEQRDSAMYRCASSLAPAGGWADTQYFGPGTRLTVL.

V and J are TRBV5-1 and TRBJ2-7; tentatively, D is TRBD1 (5 bases). Germline V gene lookup returns CDR1 SGHRS and CDR2 YFSETQ. The germline V and J ends were trimmed by 0 bases and 6 bases, with 13 bases remaining between them. This CDR3 region has 14 residues. As DNA, the CDR3 is TGCGCCAGCAGCTTGGTGAAGGGGCCCGGCGAGCAGTACTTC. Protein sequence: CASSLVKGPGEQYF.

This chain links TRBV2 with TRBJ2-5, with 8 bases lining up with TRBD1. V lost 5 bases to trimming and J lost 9 bases; unmatched junction nucleotides: 5. CDR1 and CDR2 (germline): SNHLY, FYNNEI. This CDR3 has 12 residues. The CDR3 sequence is CASSQDRVAQYF. The CDR3 DNA reads as TGTGCCAGCAGTCAGGACAGGGTTGCCCAGTACTTC.

CDR3 in amino acids: CASSKTGLTYNSPLHF. In DNA form, the CDR3 reads TGTGCCAGCAGTAAGACAGGGTTAACCTATAATTCACCCCTCCACTTT. The chain combines TRBV25-1 with TRBJ1-6, with 7 bases identical to TRBD1. J was trimmed by 2 bases and V by 5 bases; bases with no gene match: 6. Germline CDR1 and CDR2: MGHDK and SYGVNS. The CDR3 has 16 residues.

The gene calls are TRBV29-1 and TRBJ1-2; D not resolved. CDR1 and CDR2 (germline): SQVTM, ANQGSEA. This CDR3 is 12 amino acids long. Trimming stripped 6 bases from V and 1 base from J, with 9 bases between. CDR3 sequence reads: CSVEDLNYGYTF. The CDR3 DNA follows: TGCAGCGTGGAGGATCTTAACTATGGCTACACCTTC. Together with reference TRBV29-1 and TRBJ1-2, the CDR3 gives the full variable domain: SAVISQKPSRDICQRGTSLTIQCQVDSQVTMMFWYRQQPGQSLTLIATANQGSEATYESGFVIDKFPISRPNLTFSTLTVSNMSPEDSSIYLCSVEDLNYGYTFGSGTRLTVV.

V is TRBV7-8 and J is TRBJ1-2; D is unclear. Germline CDR1 is SGHVS and CDR2 is FQNEAQ. CDR3 length equals 14 residues. Deletions cut 1 base from V and 8 bases from J, with 14 bases between. The CDR3 DNA is TGTGCCAGCAGCTTAGAGTCATCCGGAGGAGGCTACACCTTC. Protein: CASSLESSGGGYTF.

The chain's CDR3 is CASSPRTAGWETQYF. The CDR3 DNA reads TGTGCCAGCTCACCGAGGACAGCCGGGTGGGAGACCCAGTACTTC. The V call is TRBV18, the J call TRBJ2-5; D is possibly TRBD1 (6 bases). Germline lookup yields CDR1 KGHSH and CDR2 LQKENI. There are 15 residues in the CDR3. Deletions cut 3 bases from V and 5 bases from J, with 16 bases between.

J is TRBJ2-3 and V is TRBV7-9, with D maybe TRBD1 (7 bases). CDR3 length equals 16 residues. CDR1 and CDR2 from the germline V gene are SEHNR and FQNEAQ (reference sequence). Deletions cut 5 bases from V and 1 base from J, with 16 bases between. The CDR3 reads CASSPRGGGRTDTQYF. The CDR3 coding sequence is TGTGCCAGCAGCCCCCGTGGAGGGGGCCGCACAGATACGCAGTATTTT.

This CDR3 reads CASKDHRSYNSPLHF. DNA for the CDR3: TGTGCCAGCAAGGACCACAGGTCCTATAATTCACCCCTCCACTTT. V and J are TRBV2 and TRBJ1-6; D possibly corresponds to TRBD1 (5 bases). The CDR3 consists of 15 residues. The V gene's germline CDR1 is SNHLY and CDR2 FYNNEI. V lost 7 bases, J lost 1 base, and 11 bases lay in between.

This clone was picked up a small number of times. The rearrangement joins TRBV12-3 or TRBV12-4 to TRBJ1-5; 8 nucleotides match TRBD1. CDR3 length equals 13 residues. Germline trimming cut 6 bases from V and 7 bases from J; bases unmatched to any gene: 5. CDR3 sequence reads: CASRRQGWQPQHF. Here the CDR3 DNA reads TGTGCCAGCAGAAGACAGGGGTGGCAGCCCCAGCATTTT.

The genes are TRBV5-1 and TRBJ2-1, with TRBD2 matching 11 bases. Germline V CDR1 and CDR2: SGHRS, YFSETQ. The trim removed 5 bases at V and 3 bases at J, leaving 4 bases unmatched. There are 15 residues in the CDR3. CDR3 region: CASRKTSGNYNEQFF. CDR3 DNA sequence: TGCGCCAGCAGGAAGACTAGCGGGAACTACAATGAGCAGTTCTTC.

The chain combines TRBV4-2 with TRBJ2-6; TRBD2 agrees at 9 bases. The CDR3 totals 15 residues. CDR1 is LGHNA and CDR2 is YNFKEQ in the germline V gene. V lost 5 bases and J lost 4; bases outside the gene matches: 3. CDR3 protein: CASSLAGAGANVLTF. The CDR3 coding sequence is TGTGCCAGCAGCTTAGCGGGAGCAGGGGCCAACGTCCTGACTTTC.

The chain couples TRBV9 to TRBJ2-3; a weak D match, TRBD1 (6 bases). The germline CDR1 and CDR2 sequences are SGDLS and YYNGEE. V gave up 3 bases and J gave up 0 bases, with 8 bases separating them. This CDR3 region has 14 residues. The CDR3 sequence: CASSAQGSTDTQYF. The CDR3 DNA reads as TGTGCCAGCAGCGCACAGGGTAGCACAGATACGCAGTATTTT.

The chain couples TRBV5-1 to TRBJ2-3; TRBD1 matches 9 bases. This CDR3 contains 16 residues. CDR1 and CDR2 from the germline V gene are SGHRS and YFSETQ. J gave up 2 bases and V 4 bases, and 8 bases lay outside the gene matches. CDR3 DNA: TGCGCCAGCAGCCCAGGACAGGGGTCCCCCACAGATACGCAGTATTTT. This encodes CASSPGQGSPTDTQYF. Using reference TRBV5-1 and TRBJ2-3 for the parts outside the CDR3, the full variable domain is KAGVTQTPRYLIKTRGQQVTLSCSPISGHRSVSWYQQTPGQGLQFLFEYFSETQRNKGNFPGRFSGRQFSNSRSEMNVSTLELGDSALYLCASSPGQGSPTDTQYFGPGTRLTVL.

This clone counts as medium-sized. This CDR3 is CASSQVPGQGDNEQFF. The CDR3 bases are TGTGCCAGCAGCCAAGTTCCTGGACAGGGTGACAATGAGCAGTTCTTC. This rearrangement joins TRBV14 to TRBJ2-1; 8 nucleotides agree with TRBD1. This CDR3 contains 16 residues. CDR1 is SGHDN and CDR2 is FVKESK in the germline V gene. V was pared by 1 base and J by 5 bases, with 7 bases of the junction left unmatched.

The chain is built from TRBV14 and TRBJ2-2; D gene ambiguous. This CDR3 is built from 14 residues. Germline V gives CDR1 SGHDN, CDR2 FVKESK. Trimming removed 4 bases from V and 2 bases from J, with 8 bases in between. The CDR3 DNA reads as TGTGCCAGCAGCCCTGTCCGTAACACCGGGGAGCTGTTTTTT. This encodes CASSPVRNTGELFF.

The chain uses TRBV4-1 and TRBJ1-1; TRBD1 matches at 7 bases. CDR1 and CDR2 from the germline V gene are MGHRA and YSYEKL. This CDR3 comprises 16 residues. Germline trimming cut 8 bases from V and 1 base from J; bases unmatched to any gene: 13. The CDR3 is CASRRKVDRRNTEAFF. The CDR3 DNA reads TGCGCCAGCCGGAGGAAAGTGGACAGGAGGAACACTGAAGCTTTCTTT.

The V call is TRBV24-1, the J call TRBJ1-1; a possible D gene is TRBD1 (5 bases). Germline loops: CDR1 KGHDR, CDR2 SFDVKD. The CDR3 is 11 residues long. V lost 7 bases and J lost 3, with 5 bases in between. The CDR3 protein is CATSRDTEAFF. CDR3 sequence (DNA): TGTGCCACCAGCAGGGACACTGAAGCTTTCTTT.

This clone was seen only a few times. The V and J genes are TRBV29-1 and TRBJ1-2; 7 nucleotides match TRBD1. The V gene end was trimmed by 3 bases and the J gene end by 0 bases; junction bases not matched to a gene: 4. The CDR3 covers 14 residues. Germline assignment: CDR1 SQVTM and CDR2 ANQGSEA. In DNA form, the CDR3 reads TGCAGCGTTGACCGGGACAGAGCTAACTATGGCTACACCTTC. Encoded protein: CSVDRDRANYGYTF. Full variable domain (missing parts from reference TRBV29-1 and TRBJ1-2): SAVISQKPSRDICQRGTSLTIQCQVDSQVTMMFWYRQQPGQSLTLIATANQGSEATYESGFVIDKFPISRPNLTFSTLTVSNMSPEDSSIYLCSVDRDRANYGYTFGSGTRLTVV.

V gene TRBV4-3 combines with J gene TRBJ1-2, with a possible D match to TRBD1 (5 bases). Germline V gives CDR1 LGHNA, CDR2 YSLEER. The CDR3 spans 14 residues. The V end was cut by 1 base, the J end by 3 bases, with 9 bases between. CDR3 nucleotides: TGCGCCAGCAGCCAAGTTTCGGGGGACTATGGCTACACCTTC. Its translation is CASSQVSGDYGYTF.

This clone was seen more than once but under ten times. J is TRBJ2-7 and V is TRBV5-5, with D tentatively TRBD2 (6 bases). This CDR3 has 14 amino acids. Deletions cut 4 bases from V and 6 bases from J, with 17 bases between. The germline V gene encodes CDR1 SGHKS and CDR2 YYEKEE (reference sequence). The CDR3 nucleotides are TGTGCCAGCAGCCGGGACTTTCTGATCCGCGAGCAGTACTTC. Translating it yields CASSRDFLIREQYF. The full variable domain, in which reference TRBV5-5 and TRBJ2-7 provide the parts outside the CDR3, is DAGVTQSPTHLIKTRGQQVTLRCSPISGHKSVSWYQQVLGQGPQFIFQYYEKEERGRGNFPDRFSARQFPNYSSELNVNALLLGDSALYLCASSRDFLIREQYFGPGTRLTVT.

This chain joins TRBV7-2 and TRBJ2-7, with D perhaps TRBD2 (7 bases). This CDR3 region has 16 residues. Germline V gene lookup returns CDR1 SGHTA and CDR2 FQGNSA. V was pared by 5 bases and J by 7 bases, with 24 bases between. CDR3 in amino acids: CASSLLGGGGGSEQYF. DNA of the CDR3: TGTGCCAGCAGCCTCTTGGGGGGCGGGGGAGGCTCTGAGCAGTACTTC.

In its sample, this clone was seen a few times. The CDR3 coding sequence is TGTGCCAGCAGCCAAGGGACAGGCTATAGCACAGATACGCAGTATTTT. Translating gives CASSQGTGYSTDTQYF. This rearrangement joins TRBV3-1 (or the pseudogene TRBV3-2) to TRBJ2-3; the match to TRBD1 covers 7 bases. Germline CDR1 and CDR2: LGHDT and YNNKEL (reference sequence). CDR3 size: 16 residues. The V gene end was trimmed by 1 base and the J gene end by 0 bases; junction bases not matched to a gene: 4.

This clone was detected a few times. The V and J genes are TRBV5-4 and TRBJ2-7; 9 positions match TRBD2. Trimming cost V 1 base and J 6 bases; bases outside gene matches: 8. This CDR3 contains 15 residues. Looked up from germline, CDR1 is SGHNT and CDR2 is YYREEE (reference sequence). CDR3 bases: TGTGCCAGCAGCTTGAAAGTAGCGGGAGACGGCGAGCAGTACTTC. Protein: CASSLKVAGDGEQYF.

In its sample, this clone was seen a few times. The CDR3 DNA is TGTGCCAGCAGAGGTCTAGCGGGTCCCTACGAGCAGTACTTC. Protein: CASRGLAGPYEQYF. This chain uses TRBV6-7 with TRBJ2-7; 8 bases fit TRBD2. TRBV6-7 is known as an ORF, though its function is uncertain. J was trimmed by 2 bases and V by 6 bases; bases with no gene match: 6. The CDR3 contains 14 residues.

The chain joins TRBV14 to TRBJ1-4; 7 nucleotides match TRBD1. This CDR3 is 13 amino acids long. After removal of 4 bases from V and 8 bases from J, the junction contained 4 bases not matched to a gene. Germline-derived CDR1 and CDR2 are SGHDN and FVKESK. The CDR3 is CASSPRTGEKLFF. CDR3 in DNA: TGTGCCAGCAGCCCCCGGACAGGCGAAAAACTGTTTTTT.

This clone has a handful of counts. V and J are TRBV27 and TRBJ2-2; no reliable D call. Germline CDR1 MNHEY, CDR2 SMNVEV (reference sequence). There are 15 residues in the CDR3. Trimming took off 5 bases at V and 2 bases at J, with 12 bases between the two ends. The CDR3 loop reads CASSTRRLNTGELFF. CDR3 sequence (DNA): TGTGCCAGCAGTACCCGTCGACTTAACACCGGGGAGCTGTTTTTT.

This clone was detected only once. This chain links TRBV19 with TRBJ1-5; D uncertain. Trimming took 1 base from V and 2 from J, leaving 6 bases between them. CDR3 length: 14 residues. From germline, CDR1 is LNHDA and CDR2 SQIVND (reference sequence). CDR3 nucleotide sequence: TGTGCCAGTAGTATAGCGGTTCGCAATCAGCCCCAGCATTTT. It specifies CASSIAVRNQPQHF. The full variable domain, with the rest looked up from reference TRBV19 and TRBJ1-5, is DGGITQSPKYLFRKEGQNVTLSCEQNLNHDAMYWYRQDPGQGLRLIYYSQIVNDFQKGDIAEGYSVSREKKESFPLTVTSAQKNPTAFYLCASSIAVRNQPQHFGDGTRLSIL.

This sequence joins TRBV5-1 and TRBJ2-7, with D possibly being TRBD1 (5 bases). Trimming cost V 6 bases and J 3 bases, with 13 bases left between them. CDR1 SGHRS and CDR2 YFSETQ come from the germline V gene. CDR3 size: 13 residues. The chain's CDR3 is CASTEQGLYEQYF. CDR3 sequence (DNA): TGCGCCAGCACCGAGCAGGGCCTCTACGAGCAGTACTTC.